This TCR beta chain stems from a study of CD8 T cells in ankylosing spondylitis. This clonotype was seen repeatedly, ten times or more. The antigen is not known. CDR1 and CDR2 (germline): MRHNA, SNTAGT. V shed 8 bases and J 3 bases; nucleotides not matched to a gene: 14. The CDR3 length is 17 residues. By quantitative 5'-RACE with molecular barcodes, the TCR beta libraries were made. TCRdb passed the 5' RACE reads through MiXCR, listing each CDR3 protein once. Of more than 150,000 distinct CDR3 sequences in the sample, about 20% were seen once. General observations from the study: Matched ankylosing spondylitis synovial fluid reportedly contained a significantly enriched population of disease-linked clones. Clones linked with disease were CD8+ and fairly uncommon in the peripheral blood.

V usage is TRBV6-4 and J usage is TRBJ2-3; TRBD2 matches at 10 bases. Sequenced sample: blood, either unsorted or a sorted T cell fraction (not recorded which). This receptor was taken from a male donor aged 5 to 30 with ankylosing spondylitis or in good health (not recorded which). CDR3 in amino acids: CASRRILAGVGTDTQYF. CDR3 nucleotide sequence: TGTGCCAGCCGCCGAATCCTAGCGGGAGTAGGGACAGATACGCAGTATTTT.